Below, 21 T cell receptor beta chains from the same sample are listed, as sequenced in a study of beta chain features in type 1 diabetes. Investigators reverse transcribed all isolated RNA, so they sequenced expressed TCRB transcripts. This table comes from immunoSEQ multiplex PCR, and its TCRdb copy is limited to in-frame clones, with some not included. Seen here are hundreds of thousands of clones, less than 20% observed once, and the top ten hold under 0.095%. The sequenced material came from naive CD4+ T cells from blood. Receptors were obtained from a young man in good health.

This clone was observed a few times. The rearrangement links TRBV29-1 to TRBJ1-3; TRBD1 matches at 7 bases. Germline CDR1 and CDR2: SQVTM and ANQGSEA. Germline trimming cut 8 bases from V and 4 bases from J; bases unmatched to any gene: 8. The CDR3 is made up of 13 amino acids. The CDR3 region is CSFSQGGGNTIYF. DNA of the CDR3: TGCAGCTTCTCTCAGGGGGGCGGAAACACCATATATTTT.

The chain joins TRBV6-6 to TRBJ2-7; TRBD1 matches at 7 bases. The CDR3 consists of 13 residues. Trimming at V came to 6 bases and at J to 6 bases, leaving 8 bases not matched to a gene. Germline-derived CDR1 and CDR2 are MNHNY and SVGAGI (reference sequence). The CDR3 spells CASRDWTGSEQYF. The CDR3 nucleotides read TGTGCCAGCAGGGATTGGACAGGATCCGAGCAGTACTTC.

This clone was seen a handful of times. The V and J genes are TRBV20-1 and TRBJ2-5; the D gene is possibly TRBD2 (5 bases). The V end was cut by 5 bases, the J end by 7 bases, with 8 bases between. The CDR3 spans 10 residues. Germline V lookup: CDR1 DFQATT, CDR2 SNEGSKA (reference sequence). CDR3 coding DNA: TGCAGTGCTGTAACTAGGACCCAGTACTTC. Amino acids: CSAVTRTQYF.

The chain uses TRBV19 and TRBJ1-2, with D possibly matching TRBD1 (6 bases). V lost 7 bases, J lost 0 bases, and 21 bases lay in between. This CDR3 comprises 17 residues. The V gene's germline CDR1 is LNHDA and CDR2 SQIVND (reference sequence). The CDR3: CASKGQGQWTSNYGYTF. The CDR3 DNA reads as TGTGCCAGTAAGGGACAAGGACAGTGGACTTCTAACTATGGCTACACCTTC.

The genes are TRBV5-4 and TRBJ2-7, with a weak D call TRBD2 (5 bases). This CDR3 is 12 amino acids long. The V gene's germline CDR1 is SGHNT and CDR2 YYREEE (reference sequence). V lost 4 bases to trimming and J lost 9 bases, with 14 bases between them. CDR3 bases: TGTGCCAGCAGCCCGATCGGGGATACGCAGTACTTC. It yields the protein CASSPIGDTQYF.

CDR3 residues: CASSLRLAVTDTQYF. Here the CDR3 DNA reads TGCGCCAGCAGCCTTCGGTTGGCCGTCACAGATACGCAGTATTTT. V is TRBV4-3 and J is TRBJ2-3; D remains unclear. Germline CDR1 and CDR2: LGHNA and YSLEER. The CDR3 has 15 amino acids. V lost 4 bases and J 2 bases, leaving 13 bases between the germline ends.

The chain has TRBV5-4 and TRBJ2-7; perhaps D is TRBD1 or TRBD2 (5 bases each). V was pared by 4 bases and J by 2 bases, with 13 bases between. The CDR3 has 14 residues. Germline assignment: CDR1 SGHNT and CDR2 YYREEE (reference sequence). The CDR3 here is CASSTWDGAYEQYF. The CDR3 DNA reads as TGTGCCAGCAGCACCTGGGACGGAGCCTACGAGCAGTACTTC. Full variable domain (remainder filled in from reference TRBV5-4 and TRBJ2-7): ETGVTQSPTHLIKTRGQQVTLRCSSQSGHNTVSWYQQALGQGPQFIFQYYREEENGRGNFPPRFSGLQFPNYSSELNVNALELDDSALYLCASSTWDGAYEQYFGPGTRLTVT.

This clone was counted only a few times. This sequence joins TRBV11-2 and TRBJ2-1; D not certain. Trimming pared 1 base from V and 5 bases from J, leaving 9 bases between. Per germline, CDR1 SGHAT and CDR2 FQNNGV. This CDR3 spans 14 amino acids. The CDR3 region has the DNA TGTGCCAGCAGCTTAGGAGCTCGAAACAATGAGCAGTTCTTC. Translating it yields CASSLGARNNEQFF.

This clone was counted only a few times. The chain links TRBV13 to TRBJ1-6, with D unclear. The CDR3 length is 15 residues. Germline V gene lookup returns CDR1 PRHDT and CDR2 FYEKMQ (reference sequence). V was shortened by 0 bases and J by 5 bases, with 8 bases between the two germline ends. The CDR3 DNA sequence: TGTGCCAGCAGCTTAGGTCAGGTCCATAATTCACCCCTCCACTTT. Residues: CASSLGQVHNSPLHF.

In regard to this clone: Other DNA sequences within the sample encode an identical CDR3. This CDR3 is CASSLRTDTQYF. Here the CDR3 DNA reads TGTGCCAGCAGCCTACGCACAGATACGCAGTATTTT. The rearrangement links TRBV28 to TRBJ2-3; D not certain. Trimming removed 6 bases from V and 1 base from J, with 5 bases in between. CDR1 and CDR2 (germline): MDHEN, SYDVKM. This CDR3 contains 12 residues.

This clone was found a few times. The rearrangement joins TRBV2 to TRBJ2-5; D is unresolved. The germline V gene has CDR1 SNHLY and CDR2 FYNNEI. CDR3 length: 11 residues. V gave up 7 bases and J gave up 8 bases, with 11 bases separating them. CDR3 protein: CASMSSFTQYF. For the CDR3, the DNA is TGTGCCAGCATGAGTAGCTTTACCCAGTACTTC. Filled out from reference TRBV2 and TRBJ2-5, the complete variable domain reads EPEVTQTPSHQVTQMGQEVILRCVPISNHLYFYWYRQILGQKVEFLVSFYNNEISEKSEIFDDQFSVERPDGSNFTLKIRSTKLEDSAMYFCASMSSFTQYFGPGTRLLVL.

The chain is built from TRBV6-6 and TRBJ2-3, with D hard to call. CDR1 and CDR2 from the germline V gene are MNHNY and SVGAGI (reference sequence). This CDR3 comprises 12 residues. Trimming took 4 bases from V and 0 from J, leaving 2 bases between them. CDR3 protein: CASSWSTDTQYF. DNA for the CDR3: TGTGCCAGCAGTTGGAGCACAGATACGCAGTATTTT.

V and J are TRBV14 and TRBJ1-6; 9 bases match TRBD1. Germline assignment: CDR1 SGHDN and CDR2 FVKESK. The length of the CDR3 is 15 residues. With V trimmed by 4 bases and J by 2 bases, 0 bases remained unmatched. The CDR3 nucleotides read TGTGCCAGCAGCCGACAGGGGGCCTATAATTCACCCCTCCACTTT. Protein sequence: CASSRQGAYNSPLHF.

The chain couples TRBV4-2 to TRBJ2-1; 12 positions agree with TRBD2. Germline trimming cut 2 bases from V and 12 bases from J; bases unmatched to any gene: 11. Germline V gene sequence: CDR1 LGHNA, CDR2 YNFKEQ. This CDR3 region has 16 residues. The CDR3 DNA sequence: TGTGCCAGCAGCCAACTTACTAGCGGGAGGCCCGAGGGGCAGTTCTTC. The encoded protein is CASSQLTSGRPEGQFF.

The rearrangement uses TRBV7-2 and TRBJ1-2, with TRBD1 matching over 7 bases. V trimming: 4 bases; J trimming: 2 bases; junction bases outside the gene matches: 7. The CDR3 consists of 15 residues. Germline-derived CDR1 and CDR2 are SGHTA and FQGNSA. The CDR3 coding sequence is TGTGCCAGCAGCTCGCTGACAGGGTCAAACTATGGCTACACCTTC. This encodes CASSSLTGSNYGYTF.

The sample holds a few counts of this clone. V gene TRBV7-8 combines with J gene TRBJ2-7; no firm D call. Germline assignment: CDR1 SGHVS and CDR2 FQNEAQ. There are 11 residues in the CDR3. Trimming took off 4 bases at V and 2 bases at J, with 3 bases between the two ends. The CDR3, as DNA: TGTGCCAGCAGCTCGCCCTACGAGCAGTACTTC. It codes for CASSSPYEQYF.

This clone was counted only a few times. A read error may account for a junction end that differs from germline. The V and J genes are TRBV7-9 and TRBJ2-4; D may be TRBD2 (6 bases). CDR1 is SEHNR and CDR2 is FQNEAQ in the germline V gene (reference sequence). The CDR3 is 11 amino acids. CDR3 sequence (DNA): TGTGCCAGCAGCACCGATACTAGCCTCTCATTC. Amino acids: CASSTDTSLSF.

This clone appeared a few times. The rearrangement joins TRBV10-3 to TRBJ2-5, with 7 bases that match TRBD1. CDR1 and CDR2 (germline): ENHRY, SYGVKD. This CDR3 has 16 residues. J was trimmed by 5 bases and V by 8 bases; bases with no gene match: 17. CDR3 bases: TGTGCCATCTCCCCCAATCCGGGACAGCTAAGGGAGACCCAGTACTTC. This sequence encodes CAISPNPGQLRETQYF.

This clone has a handful of counts. This chain links TRBV5-1 with TRBJ2-3; TRBD1 matches 9 bases. The CDR3 totals 15 residues. The J segment lost 4 bases and the V segment lost 0 bases, leaving 3 bases of the junction unmatched. In germline, CDR1 is SGHRS, CDR2 YFSETQ. CDR3 DNA: TGCGCCAGCAGCTTGGGTGGACAGGGGCCAGATACGCAGTATTTT. Translating gives CASSLGGQGPDTQYF.

V and J are TRBV5-6 and TRBJ2-1; D may be TRBD2 (6 bases). Trimming took off 4 bases at V and 9 bases at J, with 17 bases between the two ends. CDR1 SGHDT and CDR2 YYEEEE come from the germline V gene. The CDR3 covers 14 residues. As DNA, the CDR3 is TGTGCCAGCAGCCCGGCAGGGAGGTTCATTGAGCAGTTCTTC. It codes for CASSPAGRFIEQFF.

As regards this clone: The same CDR3 arises from other DNA sequences in this sample as well. The chain employs TRBV28 and TRBJ1-1; TRBD1 is a possible D gene (5 bases). The CDR3 runs 11 residues. Germline V gene data show CDR1 as MDHEN and CDR2 as SYDVKM. The ends were cut back, 3 bases at V and 8 bases at J, with 7 bases in the middle. The CDR3 spells CASSLWGEAFF. CDR3 sequence (DNA): TGTGCCAGCAGTTTGTGGGGGGAAGCTTTCTTT.